This TCR beta chain was found in a study of CD8+CD57+ T cells in acquired aplastic anemia. Study-wide context: The average for DNA from sorted CD4+ and CD8+ cells was 3 to 3.5 ug.

Trimming pared 3 bases from V and 0 bases from J, leaving 11 bases between. The V gene's germline CDR1 is SGDLS and CDR2 YYNGEE. The CDR3 covers 15 residues. Comments on this clonotype: What it binds is not known.

Study-wide results and caveats: Patients shared around 31 CD8+ CDR3 sequences with controls.

It was patients with CD8+CD57+ cell expansion by flow cytometry who were chosen for sequencing. Every patient had severe acquired aplastic anemia. Blood sampling was performed on the patients, and none of them had received therapy by then. CDR3 and TCR beta VDJ profiling relied on a genomic DNA template. TCRdb independently ran MiXCR on the reads; one entry per CDR3 protein. This table holds around 170,000 distinct CDR3 sequences, approximately 50% found once. The TCR was taken from a human donor with aplastic anemia. Sequences were obtained from sorted CD4+, CD8+, or CD8+CD57+ T cells (not recorded which) from PBMCs. The V gene is TRBV9, the J gene TRBJ2-3; D might be TRBD2 (6 bases). The CDR3 region is CASSAAGPSTDTQYF. For the CDR3, the DNA is TGTGCCAGCAGCGCGGCGGGGCCTAGCACAGATACGCAGTATTTT.